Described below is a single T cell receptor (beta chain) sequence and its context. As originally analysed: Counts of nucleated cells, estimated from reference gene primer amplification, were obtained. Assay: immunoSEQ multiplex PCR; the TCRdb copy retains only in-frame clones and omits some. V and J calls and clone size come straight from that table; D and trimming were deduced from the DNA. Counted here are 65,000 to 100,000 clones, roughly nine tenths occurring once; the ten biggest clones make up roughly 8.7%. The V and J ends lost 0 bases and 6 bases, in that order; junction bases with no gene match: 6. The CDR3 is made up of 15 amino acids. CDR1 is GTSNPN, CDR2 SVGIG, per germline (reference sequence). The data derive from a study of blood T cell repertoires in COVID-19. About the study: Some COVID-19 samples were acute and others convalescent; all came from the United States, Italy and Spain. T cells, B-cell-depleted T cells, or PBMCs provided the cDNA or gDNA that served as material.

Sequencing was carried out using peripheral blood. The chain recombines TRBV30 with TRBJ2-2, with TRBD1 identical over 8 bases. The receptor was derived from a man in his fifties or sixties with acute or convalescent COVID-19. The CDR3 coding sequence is TGTGCCTGGAGTGTAGTCAGGGGGCGGGCCGGGGAGCTGTTTTTT. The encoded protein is CAWSVVRGRAGELFF.